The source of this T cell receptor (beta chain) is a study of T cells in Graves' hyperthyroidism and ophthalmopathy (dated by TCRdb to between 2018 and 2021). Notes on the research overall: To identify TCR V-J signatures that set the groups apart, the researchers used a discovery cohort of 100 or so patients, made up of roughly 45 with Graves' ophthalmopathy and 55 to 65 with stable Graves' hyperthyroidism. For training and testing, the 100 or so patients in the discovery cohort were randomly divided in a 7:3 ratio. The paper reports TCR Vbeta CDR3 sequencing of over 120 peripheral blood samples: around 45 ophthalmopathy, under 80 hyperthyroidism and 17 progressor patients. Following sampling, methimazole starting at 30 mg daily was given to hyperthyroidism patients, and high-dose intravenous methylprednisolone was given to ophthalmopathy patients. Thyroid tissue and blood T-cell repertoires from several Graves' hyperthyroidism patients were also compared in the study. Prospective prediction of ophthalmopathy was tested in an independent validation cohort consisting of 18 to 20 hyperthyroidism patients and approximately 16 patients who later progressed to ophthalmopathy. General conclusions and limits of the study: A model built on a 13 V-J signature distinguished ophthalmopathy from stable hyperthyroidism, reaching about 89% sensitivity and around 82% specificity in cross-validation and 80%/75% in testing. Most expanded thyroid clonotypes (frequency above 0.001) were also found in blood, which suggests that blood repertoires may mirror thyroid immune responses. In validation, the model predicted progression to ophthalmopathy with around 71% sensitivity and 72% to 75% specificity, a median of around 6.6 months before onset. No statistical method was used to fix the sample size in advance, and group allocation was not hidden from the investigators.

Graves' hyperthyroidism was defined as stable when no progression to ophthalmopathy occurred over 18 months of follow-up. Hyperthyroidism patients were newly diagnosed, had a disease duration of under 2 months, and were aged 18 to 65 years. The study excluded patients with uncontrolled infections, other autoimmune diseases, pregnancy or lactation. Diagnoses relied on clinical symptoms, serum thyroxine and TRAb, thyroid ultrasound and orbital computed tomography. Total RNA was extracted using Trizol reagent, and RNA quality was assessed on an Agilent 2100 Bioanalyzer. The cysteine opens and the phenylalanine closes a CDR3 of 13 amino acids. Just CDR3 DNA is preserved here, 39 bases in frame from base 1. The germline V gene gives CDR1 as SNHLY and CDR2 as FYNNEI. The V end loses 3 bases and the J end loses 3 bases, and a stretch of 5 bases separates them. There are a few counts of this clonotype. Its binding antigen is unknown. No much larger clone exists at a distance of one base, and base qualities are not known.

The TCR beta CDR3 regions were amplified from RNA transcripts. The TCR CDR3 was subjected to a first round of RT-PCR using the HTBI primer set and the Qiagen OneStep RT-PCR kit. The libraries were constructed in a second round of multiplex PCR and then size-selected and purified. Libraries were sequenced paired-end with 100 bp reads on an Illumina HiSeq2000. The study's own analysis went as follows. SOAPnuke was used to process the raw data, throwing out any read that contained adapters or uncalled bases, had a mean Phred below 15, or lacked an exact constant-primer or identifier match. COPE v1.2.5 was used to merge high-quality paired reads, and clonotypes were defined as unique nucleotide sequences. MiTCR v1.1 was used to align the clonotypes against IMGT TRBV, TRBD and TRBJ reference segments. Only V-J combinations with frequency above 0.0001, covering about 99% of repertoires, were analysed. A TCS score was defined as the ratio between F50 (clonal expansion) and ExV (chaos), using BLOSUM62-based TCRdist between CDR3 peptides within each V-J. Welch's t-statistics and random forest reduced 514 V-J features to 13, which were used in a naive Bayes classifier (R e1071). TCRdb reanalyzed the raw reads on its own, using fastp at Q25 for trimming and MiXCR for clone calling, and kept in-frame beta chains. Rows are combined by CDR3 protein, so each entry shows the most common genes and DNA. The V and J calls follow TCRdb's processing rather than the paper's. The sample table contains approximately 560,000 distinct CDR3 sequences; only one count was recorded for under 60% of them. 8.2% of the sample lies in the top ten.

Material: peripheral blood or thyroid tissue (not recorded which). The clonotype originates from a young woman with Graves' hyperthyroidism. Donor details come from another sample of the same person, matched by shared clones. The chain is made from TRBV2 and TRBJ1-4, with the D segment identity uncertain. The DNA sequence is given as TGTGCCAGCAGTGAGAGGGCTAATGAAAAACTGTTTTTT. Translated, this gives CASSERANEKLFF.